This TCR beta chain was obtained from a study of T cells in Graves' hyperthyroidism and ophthalmopathy. Hyperthyroidism patients were newly diagnosed, had disease duration under 2 months, and were aged 18 to 65 years. The TCR beta CDR3 regions underwent amplification using RNA transcripts as the source. The TCR CDR3 was amplified in a first-round RT-PCR using the HTBI primer set. Each CDR3 protein gets one entry after TCRdb re-called the multiplex PCR reads with MiXCR. This table holds roughly 750,000 distinct CDR3 sequences, roughly 17% found once. There are many counts of this clonotype. The TCR sequence derives from a young man with Graves' hyperthyroidism. The source material was blood.

The CDR3 spells CAWERTGEAFF. CDR3 nucleotide sequence: TGTGCCTGGGAGAGGACGGGAGAAGCTTTCTTT. The J gene is TRBJ1-1, the V gene TRBV30; D uncertain. Trimming took 5 bases from V and 8 from J, leaving 12 bases between them. Germline-derived CDR1 and CDR2 are GTSNPN and SVGIG (reference sequence). There are 11 residues in the CDR3.